The subject of this entry is one TCR beta chain. As yet, its antigen is unknown. The draw of peripheral blood yielded about 9.4 milliliters from each donor. The sample is drawn from a study of blood T cells in healthy people across ages. Study-wide points: Possibly confounding the expanded clonotype changes was the fact that donor CMV status was unknown.

CDR1 is LGHNA, CDR2 YSLEER, per germline. CDR3 length: 17 amino acids. The use of a sample-barcoded 5' primer and a J-beta primer mix characterized a second PCR of roughly 7 to 11 cycles. Each cDNA molecule was tagged by a template-switch adaptor that had 12 random nucleotides. TCRdb independently ran MiXCR on the 5' RACE reads; one entry per CDR3 protein. The data show about 780,000 distinct CDR3 sequences, with 62% seen just once and 25% to 30% held by the top ten. This clonotype was obtained from a man aged 30 to 39 in good health. Material for sequencing was blood. The rearrangement joins TRBV4-3 to TRBJ2-4; 10 nucleotides agree with TRBD2. The DNA end favors TRBJ2-5, so the J call may be wrong. Here the CDR3 DNA reads TGCGCCAGCAGCCAAGATCTAGCGGGGGCGCGGGGAGAGACCCAGTACTTC. Protein sequence: CASSQDLAGARGETQYF.